This T cell receptor beta chain is drawn from a study of PD-L1 blockade in urothelial cancer. Study summary: Prior chemotherapy ranged from 0 to 3 regimens per patient. Analysis of the blood was performed 3 weeks (second dose) and 6 weeks after treatment start.

Measured with immunoSEQ multiplex PCR; TCRdb has only the in-frame clones, and not every one. The table lists approximately 39,000 clones, about 89% of them singletons. The sample consisted of PBMCs, taken around atezolizumab (anti-PD-L1) treatment. The receptor was derived from a man in his 60s with urothelial cancer.

CDR3 sequence: CASSLGQNTDTQYF. The CDR3 DNA is TGTGCCAGCAGCTTAGGACAGAACACAGATACGCAGTATTTT. The chain joins TRBV7-2 to TRBJ2-3; weak D call: TRBD1 (5 bases). The CDR3 has 14 residues. The V gene's germline CDR1 is SGHTA and CDR2 FQGNSA. V lost 1 base, J lost 2 bases, and 7 bases lay in between.